These T cell receptor beta chains were read from a single sample in a study of blood T cell repertoires in COVID-19. Produced via immunoSEQ multiplex PCR; TCRdb's table is partial and in-frame only. The table shows roughly 58,000 clones, with 81% occurring only once. The specimen was peripheral blood. The receptors were sampled from a man in his 60s with COVID-19, enrolled during active disease. Each CDR3 is given with its conserved first and last residue. D genes are given only for firm matches. The listing skips clone size in some rows; elsewhere it reads once, few, many or a size class.

j_call v_call d_call clone_size cdr3_aa cdr3_nt
TRBJ2-7 TRBV20-1 - few CSASKGGRVSYEQYF TGCAGTGCTAGTAAGGGGGGGAGGGTGTCCTACGAGCAGTACTTC
TRBJ1-2 TRBV6-1 - once CASSVAPRQNTYGYTF TGTGCCAGCAGTGTGGCCCCTCGACAAAACACCTATGGCTACACCTTC
TRBJ1-1 TRBV5-1 TRBD1 few CASGDRGSEAFF TGCGCCAGCGGGGACAGGGGAAGTGAAGCTTTCTTT
TRBJ1-2 TRBV19 - - CASSLRWGLDYGYTF TGTGCCAGTAGTCTCCGCTGGGGCCTTGACTATGGCTACACCTTC
TRBJ2-7 TRBV12-3/TRBV12-4 - - CASSSTLYEQYF TGTGCCAGCAGTTCCACCCTATACGAGCAGTACTTC
TRBJ1-4 TRBV2 TRBD1 few CASRTTGGGEKLFF TGTGCCAGCAGGACAACAGGGGGCGGCGAAAAACTGTTTTTT
TRBJ1-4 TRBV10-3 TRBD1 - CAPAGQDEKLFF TGTGCCCCCGCAGGACAGGACGAAAAACTGTTTTTT
TRBJ2-5 TRBV3-1/TRBV3-2 TRBD1 - CASSQLIRDSQETQYF TGTGCCAGCAGCCAACTTATCCGGGACAGCCAAGAGACCCAGTACTTC
TRBJ1-6 TRBV2 - - CASFPTAQVTLHF TGTGCCAGCTTCCCAACAGCCCAAGTGACCCTCCACTTT
TRBJ2-7 TRBV7-9 - - CASSLVPREQYF TGTGCCAGCAGCTTAGTCCCCCGGGAGCAGTACTTC
TRBJ2-1 TRBV3-1/TRBV3-2 - - CASSQDRDTYNEQFF TGTGCCAGCAGCCAAGATCGGGACACCTACAATGAGCAGTTCTTC
TRBJ2-7 TRBV10-3 - - CAIRSSGLTYEQYF TGTGCCATCAGGAGTTCGGGACTCACCTACGAGCAGTACTTC
TRBJ1-1 TRBV7-2 TRBD1 - CASSPPGQGNTEAFF TGTGCCAGCAGCCCACCGGGACAGGGGAACACTGAAGCTTTCTTT
TRBJ1-6 TRBV19 TRBD1 - CASESGTGGNSPLHF TGTGCCAGCGAATCCGGGACAGGGGGCAATTCACCCCTCCACTTT
TRBJ1-5 TRBV19 - - CASSIAGGQGNQPQHF TGTGCCAGTAGTATAGCGGGAGGGCAGGGCAATCAGCCCCAGCATTTT